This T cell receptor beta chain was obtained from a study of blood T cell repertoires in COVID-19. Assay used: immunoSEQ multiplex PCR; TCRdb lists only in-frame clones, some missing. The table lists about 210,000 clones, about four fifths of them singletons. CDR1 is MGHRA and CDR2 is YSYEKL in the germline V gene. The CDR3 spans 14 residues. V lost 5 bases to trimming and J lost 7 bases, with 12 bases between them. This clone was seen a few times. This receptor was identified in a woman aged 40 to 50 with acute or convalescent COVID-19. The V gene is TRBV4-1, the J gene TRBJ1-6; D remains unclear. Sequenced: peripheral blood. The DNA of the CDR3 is TGCGCCAGCAGCTCGGTTGGGCTGAATTCACCCCTCCACTTT. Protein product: CASSSVGLNSPLHF.